The text below deals with one T cell receptor beta chain. Sequenced by immunoSEQ multiplex PCR; TCRdb stores in-frame clones only, minus some. The repertoire holds over 30,000 clones, with around 92% as singletons. The sample belongs to a study of T cell changes during pregnancy in multiple sclerosis. CDR1 is KGHSH and CDR2 is LQKENI in the germline V gene. The CDR3 runs 15 residues. The V end was cut by 2 bases, the J end by 1 base, with 11 bases between. The specimen was CD4+ T cells from peripheral blood mononuclear cells, collected after pregnancy. The chain joins TRBV18 to TRBJ1-1; D is undetermined. The clonotype originates from a female donor with multiple sclerosis, enrolled in a pregnancy study. DNA of the CDR3: TGTGCCAGCTCACCATTGCCAGGTGGGAACACTGAAGCTTTCTTT. Translating gives CASSPLPGGNTEAFF. Based on the CDR3 plus reference TRBV18 and TRBJ1-1, the full variable domain is NAGVMQNPRHLVRRRGQEARLRCSPMKGHSHVYWYRQLPEEGLKFMVYLQKENIIDESGMPKERFSAEFPKEGPSILRIQQVVRGDSAAYFCASSPLPGGNTEAFFGQGTRLTVV.